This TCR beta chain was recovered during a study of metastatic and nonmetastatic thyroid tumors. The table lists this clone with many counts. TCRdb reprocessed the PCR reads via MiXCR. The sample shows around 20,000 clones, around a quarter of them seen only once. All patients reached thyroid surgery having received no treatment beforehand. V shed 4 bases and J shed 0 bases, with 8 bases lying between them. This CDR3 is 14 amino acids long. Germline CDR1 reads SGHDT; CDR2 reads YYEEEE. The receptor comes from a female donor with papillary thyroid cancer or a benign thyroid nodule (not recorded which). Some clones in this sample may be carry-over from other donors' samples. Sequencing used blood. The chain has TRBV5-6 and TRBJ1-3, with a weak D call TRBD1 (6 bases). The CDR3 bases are TGTGCCAGCAGCCAACAGGGCTCTGGAAACACCATATATTTT. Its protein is CASSQQGSGNTIYF. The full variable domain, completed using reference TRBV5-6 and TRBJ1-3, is DAGVTQSPTHLIKTRGQQVTLRCSPKSGHDTVSWYQQALGQGPQFIFQYYEEEERQRGNFPDRFSGHQFPNYSSELNVNALLLGDSALYLCASSQQGSGNTIYFGEGSWLTVV.